This entry describes one T cell receptor beta chain. There is no known antigen for this receptor. No clone much larger than this one lies a single base away; base qualities are absent. TCRbeta CDR3 regions were amplified from genomic DNA using the immunoSEQ Assay, a bias-controlled multiplex PCR. The authors processed their data as follows. The number of nucleated cells in each sample was estimated from the amplification of reference gene primers within the assay. To quantify the absolute abundance of each unique TCRbeta CDR3 rearrangement, sequence reads were collapsed and filtered. For each sample, productive Simpson clonality was calculated as the square root of Simpson's diversity index across productive rearrangements. TCRdb mirrors the immuneACCESS table, restricted to in-frame sequences. Some clones are absent from its copies; in checked studies, under half trace to an unresolved V gene, and the reason for the others is unknown. The V and J calls and the clone size are those of that table, but D and trimming were determined from the DNA. This sample is represented by approximately 490,000 clones; more than 85% of them were singletons. The top ten clonotypes cover roughly 8.5% of the sample.

Participants in the prospective study were aged roughly 18 to 95 years, lived in more than 20 United States geographic areas, and enrolled through a virtual design. In the prospective study, participants were assigned to cohorts based on the clinical history participants reported in a screening survey and a study questionnaire. ImmuneRACE Cohort 3 recovered participants were defined by two consecutive negative NP/OP PCR tests, healthcare professional clearance, or symptom resolution. In the prospective study, whole blood, serum and a nasopharyngeal or oropharyngeal swab were collected from each participant by mobile phlebotomists. Over an approximately 2-month period, participants in the prospective study had the option of providing additional blood draws and questionnaires. Blood samples from the prospective study were shipped frozen or at room temperature prior to DNA extraction. This sample was included in a study of blood T cell repertoires in COVID-19 (dated by TCRdb to 2020 to 2022). Background for the entire study: Samples from collaborators originated in the United States, Italy and Spain and spanned both the acute and convalescent phases of COVID-19. A freely available public database, intended as a resource for researchers studying the immune response to SARS-CoV-2, is where the repertoires were released. Samples were obtained from the ongoing ImmuneRACE study (first 160 participants) and from 1,000 to 1,500 subjects provided by 6 global collaborators. HLA class I and class II types, where available, came from metadata supplied by the sample provider rather than from assay-based typing. The dataset comprised deeply sampled blood TCRbeta repertoires from subjects exposed to, actively infected with, or recovered from COVID-19. Nearly every sample came with metadata listing a de-identified subject ID, COVID-19 status, age in years and sex. The prospective study material was composed of cDNA or gDNA derived from T cells, B-cell-depleted T cells, or PBMCs. Points the paper makes about the study in general: How much clinical and demographic metadata was included differed by source and by participant, and the metadata was provided uncurated.

The junction shows trimming of 3 bases on V and 3 bases on J, and the gene matches do not reach 5 bases of it. Per the germline V gene (reference sequence), LNHDA is the CDR1 and SQIVND is the CDR2. Its CDR3 holds 15 amino acids, cysteine through phenylalanine. Just CDR3 DNA is preserved here, 45 bases in frame from base 1. The V gene is TRBV19 and the J gene is TRBJ1-5; 7 of the junction bases match TRBD1. Sequencing was done on a sample of PBMCs or T cells enriched from blood (not recorded which). This receptor was identified in a woman aged 55-69 years who had recovered from COVID-19. The base sequence is TGTGCCAGTAGTATTTTCGGACAGGCCAATCAGCCCCAGCATTTT. It is translated as CASSIFGQANQPQHF.